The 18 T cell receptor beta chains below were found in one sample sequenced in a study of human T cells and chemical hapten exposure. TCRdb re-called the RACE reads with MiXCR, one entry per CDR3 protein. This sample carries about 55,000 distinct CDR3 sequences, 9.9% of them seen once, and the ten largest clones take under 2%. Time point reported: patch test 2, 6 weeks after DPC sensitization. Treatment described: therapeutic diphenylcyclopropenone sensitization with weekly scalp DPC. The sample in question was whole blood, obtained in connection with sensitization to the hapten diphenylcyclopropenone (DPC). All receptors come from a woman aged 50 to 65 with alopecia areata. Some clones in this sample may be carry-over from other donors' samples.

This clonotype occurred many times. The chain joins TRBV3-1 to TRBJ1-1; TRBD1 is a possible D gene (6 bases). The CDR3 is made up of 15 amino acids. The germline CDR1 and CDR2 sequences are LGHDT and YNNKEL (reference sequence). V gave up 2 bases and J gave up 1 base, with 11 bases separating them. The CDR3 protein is CASSQIDRRNTEAFF. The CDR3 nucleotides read TGTGCCAGCAGCCAAATTGACAGGCGGAACACTGAAGCTTTCTTT.

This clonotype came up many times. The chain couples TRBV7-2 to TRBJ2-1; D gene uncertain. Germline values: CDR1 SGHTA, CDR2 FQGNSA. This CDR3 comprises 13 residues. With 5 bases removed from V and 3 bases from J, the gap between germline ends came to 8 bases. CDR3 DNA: TGTGCCAGCAGCCGACCCATCTACAATGAGCAGTTCTTC. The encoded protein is CASSRPIYNEQFF.

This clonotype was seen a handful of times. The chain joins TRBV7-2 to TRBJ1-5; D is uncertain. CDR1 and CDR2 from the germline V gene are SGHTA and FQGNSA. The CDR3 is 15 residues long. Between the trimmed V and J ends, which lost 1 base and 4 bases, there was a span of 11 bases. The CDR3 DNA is TGTGCCAGCAGCTTAGGTAACAGCATGAATCAGCCCCAGCATTTT. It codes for CASSLGNSMNQPQHF.

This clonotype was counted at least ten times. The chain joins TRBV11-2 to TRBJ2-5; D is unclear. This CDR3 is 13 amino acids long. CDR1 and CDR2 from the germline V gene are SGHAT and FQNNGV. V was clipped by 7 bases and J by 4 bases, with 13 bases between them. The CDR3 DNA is TGTGCCAGCAAAACACCGAACTCAGAGACCCAGTACTTC. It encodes CASKTPNSETQYF.

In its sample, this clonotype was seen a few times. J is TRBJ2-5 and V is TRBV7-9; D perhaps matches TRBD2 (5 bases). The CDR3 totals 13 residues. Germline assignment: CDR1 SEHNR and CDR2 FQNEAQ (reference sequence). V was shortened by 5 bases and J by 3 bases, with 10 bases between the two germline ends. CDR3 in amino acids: CASSPGNKETQYF. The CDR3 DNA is TGTGCCAGCAGCCCCGGGAATAAAGAGACCCAGTACTTC.

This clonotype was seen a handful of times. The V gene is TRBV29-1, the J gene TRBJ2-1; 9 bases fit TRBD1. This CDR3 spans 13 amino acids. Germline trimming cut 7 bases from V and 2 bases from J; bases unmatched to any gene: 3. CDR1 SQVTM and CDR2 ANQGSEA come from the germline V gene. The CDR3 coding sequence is TGCAGCGGGGACAGGGAGACCTACAATGAGCAGTTCTTC. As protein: CSGDRETYNEQFF.

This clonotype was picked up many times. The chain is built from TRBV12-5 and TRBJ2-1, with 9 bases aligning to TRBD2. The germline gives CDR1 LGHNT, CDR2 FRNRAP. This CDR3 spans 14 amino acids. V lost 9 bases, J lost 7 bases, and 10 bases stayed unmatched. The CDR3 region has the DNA TGTGCTAGCGGGAATGGACTAGCGCTGAATGAGCAGTTCTTC. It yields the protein CASGNGLALNEQFF.

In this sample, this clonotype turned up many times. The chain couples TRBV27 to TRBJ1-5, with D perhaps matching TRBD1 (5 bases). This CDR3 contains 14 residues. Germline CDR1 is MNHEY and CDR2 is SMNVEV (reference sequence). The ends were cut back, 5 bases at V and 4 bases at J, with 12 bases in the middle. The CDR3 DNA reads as TGTGCCAGCAGTCCGGTTGGGGCTAATCAGCCCCAGCATTTT. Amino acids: CASSPVGANQPQHF.

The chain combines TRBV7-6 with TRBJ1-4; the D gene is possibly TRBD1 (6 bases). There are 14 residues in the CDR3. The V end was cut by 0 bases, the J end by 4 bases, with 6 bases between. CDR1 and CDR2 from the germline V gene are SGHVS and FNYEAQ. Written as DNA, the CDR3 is TGTGCCAGCAGCTTAGCAGGGGGTAATGAAAAACTGTTTTTT. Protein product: CASSLAGGNEKLFF.

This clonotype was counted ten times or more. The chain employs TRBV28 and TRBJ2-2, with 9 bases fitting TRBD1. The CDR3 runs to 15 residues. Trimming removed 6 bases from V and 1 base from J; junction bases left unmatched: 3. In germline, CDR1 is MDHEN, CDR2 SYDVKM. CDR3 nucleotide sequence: TGTGCCAGCAGAACGGGACAGGGGAACACCGGGGAGCTGTTTTTT. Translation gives CASRTGQGNTGELFF.

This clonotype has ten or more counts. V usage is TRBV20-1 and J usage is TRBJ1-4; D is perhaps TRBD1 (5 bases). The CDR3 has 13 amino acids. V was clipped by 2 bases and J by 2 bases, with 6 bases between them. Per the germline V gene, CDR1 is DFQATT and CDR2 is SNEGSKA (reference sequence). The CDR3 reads CSARRDTNEKLFF. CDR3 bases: TGCAGTGCTAGACGGGACACTAATGAAAAACTGTTTTTT.

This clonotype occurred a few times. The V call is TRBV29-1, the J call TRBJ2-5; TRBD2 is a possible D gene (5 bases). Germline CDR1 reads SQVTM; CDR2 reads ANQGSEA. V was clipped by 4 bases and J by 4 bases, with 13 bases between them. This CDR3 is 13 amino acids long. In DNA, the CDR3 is TGCAGCGTTGCAAGGGCGGGTGGAGAGACCCAGTACTTC. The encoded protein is CSVARAGGETQYF. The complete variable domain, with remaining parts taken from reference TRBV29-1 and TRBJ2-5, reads SAVISQKPSRDICQRGTSLTIQCQVDSQVTMMFWYRQQPGQSLTLIATANQGSEATYESGFVIDKFPISRPNLTFSTLTVSNMSPEDSSIYLCSVARAGGETQYFGPGTRLLVL.

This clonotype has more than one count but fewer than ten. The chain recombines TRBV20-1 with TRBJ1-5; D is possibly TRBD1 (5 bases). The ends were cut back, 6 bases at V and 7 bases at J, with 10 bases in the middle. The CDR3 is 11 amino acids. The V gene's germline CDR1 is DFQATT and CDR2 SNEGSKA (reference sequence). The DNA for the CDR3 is TGCAGTGCAGGGGCGGGCCAGCCCCAGCATTTT. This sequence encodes CSAGAGQPQHF.

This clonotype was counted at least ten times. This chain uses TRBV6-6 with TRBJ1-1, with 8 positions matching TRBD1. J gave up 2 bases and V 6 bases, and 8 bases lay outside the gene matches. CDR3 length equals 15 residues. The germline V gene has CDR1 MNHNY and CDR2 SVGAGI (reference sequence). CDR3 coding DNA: TGTGCCAGCAGACCGGTGACAGGGGAAAACACTGAAGCTTTCTTT. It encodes CASRPVTGENTEAFF.

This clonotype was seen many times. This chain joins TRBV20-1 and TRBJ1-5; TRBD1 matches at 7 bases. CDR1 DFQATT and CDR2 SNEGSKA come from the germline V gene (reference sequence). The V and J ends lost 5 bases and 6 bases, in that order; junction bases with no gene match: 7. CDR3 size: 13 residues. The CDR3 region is CSAAGQRLQPQHF. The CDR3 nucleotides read TGCAGTGCTGCGGGACAGAGACTTCAGCCCCAGCATTTT.

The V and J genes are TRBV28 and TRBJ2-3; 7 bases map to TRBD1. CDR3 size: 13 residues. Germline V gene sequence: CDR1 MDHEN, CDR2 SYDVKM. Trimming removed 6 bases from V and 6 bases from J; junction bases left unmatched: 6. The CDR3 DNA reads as TGTGCCAGCAGGTCCGGGACAGAGGATACGCAGTATTTT. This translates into CASRSGTEDTQYF.

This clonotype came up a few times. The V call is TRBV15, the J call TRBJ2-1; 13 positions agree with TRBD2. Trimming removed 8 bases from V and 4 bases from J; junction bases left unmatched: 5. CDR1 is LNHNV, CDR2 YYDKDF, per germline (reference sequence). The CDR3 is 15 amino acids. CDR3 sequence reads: CATGKTSGGYNEQFF. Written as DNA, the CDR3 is TGTGCCACCGGCAAGACTAGCGGGGGGTACAATGAGCAGTTCTTC.

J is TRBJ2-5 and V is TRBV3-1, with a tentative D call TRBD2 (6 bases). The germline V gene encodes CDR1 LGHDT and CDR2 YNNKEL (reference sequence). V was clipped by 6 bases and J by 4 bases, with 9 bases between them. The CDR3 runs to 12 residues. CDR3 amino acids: CASRGTPETQYF. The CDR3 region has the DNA TGTGCCAGCAGGGGGACTCCAGAGACCCAGTACTTC.